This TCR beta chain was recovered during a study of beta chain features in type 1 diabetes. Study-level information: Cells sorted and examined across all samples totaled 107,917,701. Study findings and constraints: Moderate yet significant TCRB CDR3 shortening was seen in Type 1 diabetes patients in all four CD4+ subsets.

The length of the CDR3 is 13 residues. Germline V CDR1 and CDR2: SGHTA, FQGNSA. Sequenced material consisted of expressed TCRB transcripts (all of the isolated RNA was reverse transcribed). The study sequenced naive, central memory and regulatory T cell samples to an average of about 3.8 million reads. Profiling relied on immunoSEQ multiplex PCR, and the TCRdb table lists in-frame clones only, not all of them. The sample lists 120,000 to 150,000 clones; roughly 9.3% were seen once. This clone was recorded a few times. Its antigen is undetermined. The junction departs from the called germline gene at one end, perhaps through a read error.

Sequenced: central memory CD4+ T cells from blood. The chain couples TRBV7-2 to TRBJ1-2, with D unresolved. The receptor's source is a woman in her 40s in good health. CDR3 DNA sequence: TGTGCCAGCAGCTTAGCACAGCTCTATGGTTACACCTTC. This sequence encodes CASSLAQLYGYTF.